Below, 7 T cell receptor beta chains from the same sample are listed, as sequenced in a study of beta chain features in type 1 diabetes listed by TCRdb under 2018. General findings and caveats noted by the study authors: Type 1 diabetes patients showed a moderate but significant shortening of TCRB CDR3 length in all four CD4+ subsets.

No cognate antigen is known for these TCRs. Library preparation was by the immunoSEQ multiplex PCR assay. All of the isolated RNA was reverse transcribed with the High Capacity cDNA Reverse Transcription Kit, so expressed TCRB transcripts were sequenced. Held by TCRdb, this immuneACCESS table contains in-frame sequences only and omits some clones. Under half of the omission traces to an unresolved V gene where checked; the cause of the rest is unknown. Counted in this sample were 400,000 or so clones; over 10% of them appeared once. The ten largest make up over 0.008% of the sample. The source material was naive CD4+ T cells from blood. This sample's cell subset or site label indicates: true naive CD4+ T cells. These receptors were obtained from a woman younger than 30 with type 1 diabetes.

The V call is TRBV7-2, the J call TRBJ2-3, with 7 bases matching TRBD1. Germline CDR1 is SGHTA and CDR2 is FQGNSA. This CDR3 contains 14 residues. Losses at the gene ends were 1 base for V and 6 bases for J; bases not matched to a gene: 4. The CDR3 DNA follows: TGTGCCAGCAGCTTAGACCCGACAGGGGATACGCAGTATTTT. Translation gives CASSLDPTGDTQYF.

CDR3 region: CASSQGGGANYGYTF. The DNA for the CDR3 is TGCGCCAGCAGCCAAGGCGGGGGAGCTAACTATGGCTACACCTTC. The chain carries TRBV4-3 and TRBJ1-2; D may be TRBD1 (5 bases). Germline V gene data show CDR1 as LGHNA and CDR2 as YSLEER. V lost 1 base to trimming and J lost 0 bases, with 9 bases between them. There are 15 residues in the CDR3.

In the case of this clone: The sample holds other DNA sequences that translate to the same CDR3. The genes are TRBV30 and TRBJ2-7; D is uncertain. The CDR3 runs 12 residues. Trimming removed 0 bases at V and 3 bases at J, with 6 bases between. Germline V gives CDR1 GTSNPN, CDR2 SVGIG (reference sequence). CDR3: CAWSVLSYEQYF. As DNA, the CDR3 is TGTGCCTGGAGTGTACTAAGCTACGAGCAGTACTTC.

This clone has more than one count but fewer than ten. CDR3: CATSRGTGLEQYF. CDR3 bases: TGTGCCACCAGCAGGGGGACAGGTTTAGAGCAGTACTTC. V and J are TRBV15 and TRBJ2-7, with 8 bases matching TRBD1. CDR3 length: 13 residues. Trimming at V came to 3 bases and at J to 7 bases, leaving 5 bases not matched to a gene. In germline, CDR1 is LNHNV, CDR2 YYDKDF (reference sequence).

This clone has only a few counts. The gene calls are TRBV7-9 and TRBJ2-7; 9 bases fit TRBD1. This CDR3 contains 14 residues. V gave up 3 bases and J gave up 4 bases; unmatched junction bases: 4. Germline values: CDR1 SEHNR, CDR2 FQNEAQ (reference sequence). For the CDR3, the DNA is TGTGCCAGCAGCTTGGGGACAGGGCGATACGAGCAGTACTTC. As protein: CASSLGTGRYEQYF.

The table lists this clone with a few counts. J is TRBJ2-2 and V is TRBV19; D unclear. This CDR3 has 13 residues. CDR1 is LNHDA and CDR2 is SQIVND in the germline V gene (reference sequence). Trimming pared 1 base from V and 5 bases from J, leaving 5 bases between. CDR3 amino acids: CASSIVETGELFF. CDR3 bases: TGTGCCAGTAGTATAGTCGAGACCGGGGAGCTGTTTTTT.

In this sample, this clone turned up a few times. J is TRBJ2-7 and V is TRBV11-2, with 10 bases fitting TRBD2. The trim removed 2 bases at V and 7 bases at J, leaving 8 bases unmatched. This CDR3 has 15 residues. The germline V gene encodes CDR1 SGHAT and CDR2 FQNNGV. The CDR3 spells CASSLLAGASLEQYF. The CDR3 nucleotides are TGTGCCAGCAGCTTACTAGCGGGGGCGTCCCTGGAGCAGTACTTC. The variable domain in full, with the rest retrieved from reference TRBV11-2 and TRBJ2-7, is EAGVAQSPRYKIIEKRQSVAFWCNPISGHATLYWYQQILGQGPKLLIQFQNNGVVDDSQLPKDRFSAERLKGVDSTLKIQPAKLEDSAVYLCASSLLAGASLEQYFGPGTRLTVT.